The 20 T cell receptor beta chains given below trace back to one sample, sequenced in a study of vaccination effects on CD4 cells after COVID-19. Which antigens these TCRs recognize remains unknown. Assay used: immunoSEQ multiplex PCR; TCRdb lists only in-frame clones, some missing. The sample has approximately 61,000 clones, 55% to 85% seen once. Antigen-specific CD4+ T cell clonotypes were called by their expansion after viral peptide-pool culture in ViraFEST. CD4+ T cell isolation took place after 10 days of culture. Participants got two doses of BNT162b2 or mRNA-1273 vaccine. Material: CD4+ T cells from PBMCs cultured with HCoV-229E spike peptides, obtained after COVID-19 vaccination. Receptors were obtained from a human donor who received a COVID-19 vaccine.

This clone was detected only a few times. The chain joins TRBV15 to TRBJ1-6; D is unresolved. V gave up 4 bases and J gave up 7 bases, with 8 bases separating them. Germline V gene lookup returns CDR1 LNHNV and CDR2 YYDKDF (reference sequence). CDR3 size: 13 residues. CDR3 sequence reads: CATSILENSPLHF. Here the CDR3 DNA reads TGTGCCACCAGCATCCTCGAGAATTCACCCCTCCACTTT. The complete variable domain, with remaining parts taken from reference TRBV15 and TRBJ1-6, reads DAMVIQNPRYQVTQFGKPVTLSCSQTLNHNVMYWYQQKSSQAPKLLFHYYDKDFNNEADTPDNFQSRRPNTSFCFLDIRSPGLGDTAMYLCATSILENSPLHFGNGTRLTVT.

The J gene is TRBJ1-1, the V gene TRBV2; D gene ambiguous. Between the trimmed V and J ends, which lost 8 bases and 1 base, there was a span of 5 bases. Germline assignment: CDR1 SNHLY and CDR2 FYNNEI. The CDR3 covers 11 residues. For the CDR3, the DNA is TGTGCCAGCTCCGCGAACACTGAAGCTTTCTTT. Translated, it gives CASSANTEAFF.

J is TRBJ1-6 and V is TRBV18, with TRBD1 matching over 7 bases. The CDR3 contains 17 residues. Per germline, CDR1 KGHSH and CDR2 LQKENI. With V trimmed by 3 bases and J by 0 bases, 5 bases remained unmatched. This chain's CDR3 is CASSPGQGDSYNSPLHF. In DNA form, the CDR3 reads TGTGCCAGCTCACCGGGCCAGGGGGACTCCTATAATTCACCCCTCCACTTT.

V is TRBV6-5 and J is TRBJ1-5, with TRBD1 as a possible D gene (6 bases). This CDR3 is 15 amino acids long. Germline CDR1 is MNHEY and CDR2 is SVGAGI. The ends were cut back, 7 bases at V and 1 base at J, with 14 bases in the middle. Written as DNA, the CDR3 is TGTGCCAGCATCGAAAGGGGGGACAGCAATCAGCCCCAGCATTTT. It is translated as CASIERGDSNQPQHF.

This chain joins TRBV28 and TRBJ2-1; 13 bases align to TRBD2. J lost 6 bases, V lost 6 bases, and 5 bases had no gene match. The CDR3 consists of 15 residues. In germline, CDR1 is MDHEN, CDR2 SYDVKM. In nucleotides, the CDR3 is TGTGCCAGCAGCGTGACTAGCGGGGGGCGCAATGAGCAGTTCTTC. Encoded protein: CASSVTSGGRNEQFF.

This clone has only one observation. V and J are TRBV6-5 and TRBJ2-3; TRBD1 is a possible D gene (5 bases). The germline CDR1 and CDR2 sequences are MNHEY and SVGAGI. The CDR3 consists of 14 residues. V was shortened by 4 bases and J by 0 bases, with 8 bases between the two germline ends. The CDR3, as DNA: TGTGCCAGCAGTTTCTACAGGAGCACAGATACGCAGTATTTT. This gives the protein CASSFYRSTDTQYF.

V gene TRBV19 combines with J gene TRBJ1-1, with 10 bases identical to TRBD1. CDR1 LNHDA and CDR2 SQIVND come from the germline V gene (reference sequence). The CDR3 covers 13 residues. With 10 bases clipped from V and 5 bases from J, the junction kept 7 bases outside the gene matches. This CDR3 is CATKGDRGTEAFF. CDR3 nucleotides: TGTGCCACCAAGGGGGACAGGGGTACTGAAGCTTTCTTT.

There are a few counts of this clone. The rearrangement uses TRBV2 and TRBJ1-3; D remains unclear. V was pared by 6 bases and J by 4 bases, with 13 bases between. This CDR3 comprises 14 residues. CDR1 and CDR2 (germline): SNHLY, FYNNEI. Here the CDR3 DNA reads TGTGCCAGCAGACTACTCGACGGGGGAAACACCATATATTTT. This encodes CASRLLDGGNTIYF.

J is TRBJ2-1 and V is TRBV19; 10 bases map to TRBD2. Trimming removed 5 bases from V and 3 bases from J; junction bases left unmatched: 7. The CDR3 is made up of 16 amino acids. In germline, CDR1 is LNHDA, CDR2 SQIVND (reference sequence). In nucleotides, the CDR3 is TGTGCCAGTAGTCTACCTAGCGGGGGCCGCTACAATGAGCAGTTCTTC. Translated: CASSLPSGGRYNEQFF.

The chain employs TRBV11-2 and TRBJ2-3; D ambiguous. The CDR3 has 11 amino acids. Per germline, CDR1 SGHAT and CDR2 FQNNGV. Trimming removed 4 bases from V and 3 bases from J, with 2 bases in between. CDR3: CASSSTDTQYF. CDR3 coding DNA: TGTGCCAGCAGCTCGACAGATACGCAGTATTTT.

The V and J genes are TRBV7-3 and TRBJ2-6; D is perhaps TRBD2 (7 bases). Trimming stripped 5 bases from V and 2 bases from J, with 10 bases between. The CDR3 is 15 amino acids. Looked up from germline, CDR1 is SGHTA and CDR2 is FQGTGA. The DNA of the CDR3 is TGTGCCAGCAGCGAGGGGGGGCCTGGGGCCAACGTCCTGACTTTC. Amino acids: CASSEGGPGANVLTF.

The chain links TRBV4-1 to TRBJ1-3; D perhaps matches TRBD1 (5 bases). This CDR3 is built from 17 residues. The V end lost 3 bases, the J end lost 4 bases, and 19 bases lay between the germline ends. Germline V lookup: CDR1 MGHRA, CDR2 YSYEKL. CDR3: CASSQLSGATSGNTIYF. The CDR3 nucleotides read TGCGCCAGCAGCCAGTTATCCGGGGCGACCTCAGGAAACACCATATATTTT.

The V call is TRBV7-3, the J call TRBJ2-3; D remains unclear. Germline V gene sequence: CDR1 SGHTA, CDR2 FQGTGA. The CDR3 spans 13 residues. Trimming removed 6 bases at V and 2 bases at J, with 9 bases between. The DNA of the CDR3 is TGTGCCAGCAGGGGTCCCCTCACAGATACGCAGTATTTT. Encoded protein: CASRGPLTDTQYF.

This clone occurred a few times. J is TRBJ2-7 and V is TRBV7-9, with D hard to call. V was shortened by 1 base and J by 7 bases, with 11 bases between the two germline ends. The germline gives CDR1 SEHNR, CDR2 FQNEAQ (reference sequence). The CDR3 is 13 amino acids. The CDR3 protein is CASSLVRMGEQYV. The CDR3 coding sequence is TGTGCCAGCAGCTTAGTACGTATGGGGGAGCAGTACGTC.

The genes are TRBV7-9 and TRBJ2-3, with a weak D call TRBD2 (7 bases). V dropped 3 bases and J dropped 2 bases, with 15 bases sitting between them. Germline lookup yields CDR1 SEHNR and CDR2 FQNEAQ (reference sequence). The CDR3 is 16 residues long. The CDR3 loop is CASSFRGGGTTDTQYF. CDR3 DNA: TGTGCCAGCAGCTTTAGGGGAGGGGGAACCACAGATACGCAGTATTTT.

The rearrangement links TRBV29-1 to TRBJ1-5; D is perhaps TRBD1 (6 bases). Per germline, CDR1 SQVTM and CDR2 ANQGSEA. CDR3 length: 13 residues. V was pared by 4 bases and J by 4 bases, with 11 bases between. The DNA for the CDR3 is TGCAGCGTTGTACAGGGTTGGAATCAGCCCCAGCATTTT. Amino acid sequence: CSVVQGWNQPQHF.

This clone was seen a single time. The chain couples TRBV5-1 to TRBJ2-3, with 7 bases identical to TRBD2. CDR1 is SGHRS and CDR2 is YFSETQ in the germline V gene. With V trimmed by 1 base and J by 2 bases, 7 bases remained unmatched. CDR3 length: 16 amino acids. The CDR3 DNA is TGCGCCAGCAGCTTGTATCGGGGGGAATTCACAGATACGCAGTATTTT. Protein: CASSLYRGEFTDTQYF.

The chain employs TRBV18 and TRBJ1-3; unclear D gene. This CDR3 has 12 amino acids. Germline CDR1 and CDR2: KGHSH and LQKENI. The DNA of the CDR3 is TGTAATACCGGAGACTCTGGAAACACCATATATTTT. This encodes CNTGDSGNTIYF. The whole variable domain, remainder taken from reference TRBV18 and TRBJ1-3, is NAGVMQNPRHLVRRRGQEARLRCSPMKGHSHVYWYRQLPEEGLKFMVYLQKENIIDESGMPKERFSAEFPKEGPSILRIQQVVRGDSAAYFCNTGDSGNTIYFGEGSWLTVV.

This clone appeared once. The V call is TRBV7-9, the J call TRBJ1-5; possible D gene TRBD1, 6 bases. Germline values: CDR1 SEHNR, CDR2 FQNEAQ (reference sequence). Trimming took 5 bases from V and 6 from J, leaving 11 bases between them. The CDR3 runs to 13 residues. CDR3 in amino acids: CASSRDISQPQHF. As DNA, the CDR3 is TGTGCCAGCAGCCGGGACATAAGTCAGCCCCAGCATTTT.

The chain is built from TRBV15 and TRBJ1-3; TRBD1 agrees at 7 bases. The V gene end was trimmed by 2 bases and the J gene end by 2 bases; junction bases not matched to a gene: 6. The CDR3 covers 16 residues. The germline CDR1 and CDR2 sequences are LNHNV and YYDKDF (reference sequence). The CDR3 loop reads CATSRSGGATGNTIYF. Written as DNA, the CDR3 is TGTGCCACCAGCAGATCAGGGGGGGCAACTGGAAACACCATATATTTT.